Shown below are 21 T cell receptor beta chains from a single sample sequenced in a study of Graves' ophthalmopathy and Graves' hyperthyroidism. RNA transcripts were the template, and TCR beta CDR3 regions were amplified from them. The authors performed first-round RT-PCR with HTBI primers and then a second-round multiplex PCR. TCRdb reanalysed the multiplex PCR reads using MiXCR and keeps one entry per CDR3 protein. The data show some 1.1 million distinct CDR3 sequences, about 40% seen once. The sample consisted of peripheral blood or thyroid tissue (not recorded which). Receptors originate from an adult man with Graves' hyperthyroidism.

This clonotype occurred many times. This chain joins TRBV9 and TRBJ1-3; 8 bases agree with TRBD1. CDR3 length: 14 residues. Germline V gene sequence: CDR1 SGDLS, CDR2 YYNGEE. V lost 2 bases to trimming and J lost 7 bases; unmatched junction nucleotides: 5. CDR3 nucleotides: TGTGCCAGCAGCGTGAGTCAGGGGGCGAACACCATATATTTT. It translates to CASSVSQGANTIYF. The whole variable domain, remainder taken from reference TRBV9 and TRBJ1-3, is DSGVTQTPKHLITATGQRVTLRCSPRSGDLSVYWYQQSLDQGLQFLIQYYNGEERAKGNILERFSAQQFPDLHSELNLSSLELGDSALYFCASSVSQGANTIYFGEGSWLTVV.

This clonotype was observed at least ten times. V and J are TRBV12-3 or TRBV12-4 and TRBJ2-7; no reliable D call. The CDR3 has 13 residues. The germline V and J ends were trimmed by 3 bases and 2 bases, with 8 bases remaining between them. The CDR3 coding sequence is TGTGCCAGCAGTTTCTTACAAGCCTACGAGCAGTACTTC. Translating gives CASSFLQAYEQYF.

This sequence joins TRBV10-2 and TRBJ2-7, with a possible D match to TRBD2 (7 bases). Germline values: CDR1 WSHSY, CDR2 SAAADI. The CDR3 is made up of 17 amino acids. Trimming cost V 3 bases and J 3 bases, with 21 bases left between them. The CDR3 loop reads CASSDYGGRSDCYEQYF. CDR3 in DNA: TGCGCCAGCAGTGACTACGGGGGGCGATCGGACTGCTACGAGCAGTACTTC.

This clonotype was seen at least ten times. The V gene is TRBV9, the J gene TRBJ1-2; TRBD1 matches at 9 bases. Germline V CDR1 and CDR2: SGDLS, YYNGEE. V lost 0 bases, J lost 7 bases, and 4 bases stayed unmatched. This CDR3 spans 14 amino acids. The DNA of the CDR3 is TGTGCCAGCAGCGTAGAACAGGGGGCGGCTGGCTACACCTTC. Its translation: CASSVEQGAAGYTF.

The CDR3 nucleotides read TGTGCCAGCAGTTTCCCATCCCTAGCGGGAGTCGAACAAGAGACCCAGTACTTC. Its translation is CASSFPSLAGVEQETQYF. This chain uses TRBV25-1 with TRBJ2-5; TRBD2 agrees at 10 bases. The CDR3 has 18 residues. V dropped 5 bases and J dropped 2; count of bases not matched to a gene: 14. The germline V gene has CDR1 MGHDK and CDR2 SYGVNS.

The chain couples TRBV7-9 to TRBJ2-7, with 8 nucleotides matching TRBD1. J gave up 9 bases and V 5 bases, and 12 bases lay outside the gene matches. Looked up from germline, CDR1 is SEHNR and CDR2 is FQNEAQ (reference sequence). The CDR3 length is 14 residues. CDR3 in amino acids: CASSLATGVRGQYF. Here the CDR3 DNA reads TGTGCCAGCAGCCTTGCGACAGGGGTGAGAGGGCAGTACTTC.

The table lists this clonotype with a few counts. The chain couples TRBV6-1 to TRBJ2-2, with a possible D match to TRBD2 (5 bases). This CDR3 is 10 amino acids long. Germline V gene lookup returns CDR1 MNHNS and CDR2 SASEGT. V was pared by 8 bases and J by 9 bases, with 7 bases between. CDR3 nucleotide sequence: TGTGCCAGCGGGAGACGGGAGCTGTTTTTT. Translated, it gives CASGRRELFF.

As regards this clonotype: A single base separates this from a much larger clone, so it may be a read error. V is TRBV11-2 and J is TRBJ2-5; TRBD2 matches at 9 bases. V dropped 5 bases and J dropped 9; count of bases not matched to a gene: 13. The length of the CDR3 is 15 residues. The germline V gene has CDR1 SGHAT and CDR2 FQNNGV. The chain's CDR3 is CASSPLAGVKRAQYF. As DNA, the CDR3 is TGTGCCAGCAGCCCGTTAGCGGGAGTTAAGCGGGCCCAGTACTTC. The variable domain in full, with the rest retrieved from reference TRBV11-2 and TRBJ2-5, is EAGVAQSPRYKIIEKRQSVAFWCNPISGHATLYWYQQILGQGPKLLIQFQNNGVVDDSQLPKDRFSAERLKGVDSTLKIQPAKLEDSAVYLCASSPLAGVKRAQYFGPGTRLLVL.

On this clonotype: Being one base from a much bigger clone, this may be a read error. V is TRBV20-1 and J is TRBJ1-3; D remains unclear. The germline V and J ends were trimmed by 3 bases and 2 bases, with 17 bases remaining between them. The CDR3 is 16 amino acids. Germline V gene data show CDR1 as DFQATT and CDR2 as SNEGSKA (reference sequence). CDR3: CSASVPYGRAGNTIYF. The CDR3, as DNA: TGCAGTGCTAGTGTTCCCTACGGGAGGGCTGGAAACACCATATATTTT.

The chain carries TRBV9 and TRBJ2-3; D call uncertain. This CDR3 is built from 14 residues. CDR1 and CDR2 (germline): SGDLS, YYNGEE. With 1 base removed from V and 2 bases from J, the gap between germline ends came to 8 bases. The CDR3 DNA sequence: TGTGCCAGCAGCGTAACTGGAACCACAGATACGCAGTATTTT. Translation: CASSVTGTTDTQYF.

As regards this clonotype: This clone may be a read error of a much larger clone one base away. The chain joins TRBV9 to TRBJ1-5, with D uncertain. Germline V gene sequence: CDR1 SGDLS, CDR2 YYNGEE. The CDR3 is made up of 15 amino acids. The CDR3 DNA follows: TGTGCCAGCAGCACGGACCCCCCGGCGGGTCAGCCCCGGCATTTT. This encodes CASSTDPPAGQPRHF.

For this clonotype: At one end, the junction sequence differs from germline, possibly due to a read error. V and J are TRBV19 and TRBJ2-6, with D perhaps matching TRBD1 (5 bases). The CDR3 is 13 residues long. From germline, CDR1 is LNHDA and CDR2 SQIVND (reference sequence). This CDR3 reads CASSPTGASVLTF. CDR3 DNA: TGTGCCAGTAGTCCCACTGGGGCCAGCGTCCTGACTTTC.

In this sample, this clonotype turned up a few times. V gene TRBV5-1 combines with J gene TRBJ1-1, with a possible D match to TRBD1 (5 bases). The germline CDR1 and CDR2 sequences are SGHRS and YFSETQ. V lost 4 bases, J lost 0 bases, and 13 bases lay in between. The CDR3 is made up of 15 amino acids. In DNA form, the CDR3 reads TGCGCCAGCAGCGTTCGGGACGGTTTGAACACTGAAGCTTTCTTT. Its protein is CASSVRDGLNTEAFF.

The CDR3 sequence is CSALGPGNVGYGYTF. CDR3 sequence (DNA): TGCAGCGCCCTAGGGCCGGGCAACGTCGGCTATGGCTACACCTTC. The genes are TRBV29-1 and TRBJ1-2; D is uncertain. The germline CDR1 and CDR2 sequences are SQVTM and ANQGSEA. CDR3 length: 15 residues. Trimming took 7 bases from V and 4 from J, leaving 22 bases between them.

With respect to this clonotype: One end of the junction is discordant with germline, which a read error may explain. CDR3 loop: CASRGPEQFF. CDR3 bases: TGTGCCAGCAGAGGGCCTGAGCAGTTCTTC. The chain joins TRBV10-1 to TRBJ2-7; D perhaps matches TRBD2 (5 bases). The DNA matches TRBJ2-1 better at its end, which makes the J call doubtful. Germline lookup yields CDR1 WNHNN and CDR2 SYGVQD (reference sequence). The CDR3 has 10 residues.

This CDR3 is CASSPRAPAAYEQYF. CDR3 bases: TGTGCCAGTTCACCCAGGGCCCCGGCGGCCTACGAGCAGTACTTC. The chain couples TRBV19 to TRBJ2-7; D might be TRBD1 (5 bases). This CDR3 is 15 amino acids long. Trimming shortened V by 8 bases and J by 2 bases, and 19 bases separated the two germline ends. Germline CDR1 reads LNHDA; CDR2 reads SQIVND (reference sequence). The complete variable domain, with remaining parts taken from reference TRBV19 and TRBJ2-7, reads DGGITQSPKYLFRKEGQNVTLSCEQNLNHDAMYWYRQDPGQGLRLIYYSQIVNDFQKGDIAEGYSVSREKKESFPLTVTSAQKNPTAFYLCASSPRAPAAYEQYFGPGTRLTVT.

Many counts were recorded for this clonotype. The chain combines TRBV15 with TRBJ2-6, with D hard to call. Germline V lookup: CDR1 LNHNV, CDR2 YYDKDF (reference sequence). Trimming shortened V by 0 bases and J by 0 bases, and 9 bases separated the two germline ends. The CDR3 has 17 amino acids. The CDR3 loop reads CATSRDWVSSGANVLTF. CDR3 sequence (DNA): TGTGCCACCAGCAGAGATTGGGTCTCCTCTGGGGCCAACGTCCTGACTTTC.

This clonotype was observed at least ten times. The genes are TRBV15 and TRBJ1-1; D not resolved. V lost 0 bases, J lost 0 bases, and 5 bases lay in between. The germline V gene has CDR1 LNHNV and CDR2 YYDKDF (reference sequence). There are 14 residues in the CDR3. The CDR3 region is CATSRDSLNTEAFF. The CDR3 region has the DNA TGTGCCACCAGCAGAGACAGCCTGAACACTGAAGCTTTCTTT.

The chain combines TRBV24-1 with TRBJ2-5, with D perhaps matching TRBD2 (5 bases). Trimming pared 5 bases from V and 9 bases from J, leaving 15 bases between. The CDR3 covers 13 residues. CDR1 KGHDR and CDR2 SFDVKD come from the germline V gene. CDR3 amino acids: CATSARVNQPQYF. In DNA form, the CDR3 reads TGTGCCACCAGTGCGAGGGTAAATCAGCCCCAGTACTTC.

Only a few counts were recorded for this clonotype. A much more abundant neighbour one base away suggests this may be a read error. The chain has TRBV10-3 and TRBJ1-5, with D possibly TRBD1 on 6 matching bases. The CDR3 contains 19 residues. Trimming cost V 0 bases and J 5 bases, with 23 bases left between them. CDR1 and CDR2 from the germline V gene are ENHRY and SYGVKD. Here the CDR3 reads CAISESWAQGDITDQPQHF. For the CDR3, the DNA is TGTGCCATCAGTGAGTCGTGGGCACAGGGTGACATCACCGATCAGCCCCAGCATTTT.

This clonotype was observed at least ten times. The chain couples TRBV29-1 to TRBJ1-2, with no clear D. Between the trimmed V and J ends, which lost 6 bases and 6 bases, there was a span of 14 bases. Germline V gene sequence: CDR1 SQVTM, CDR2 ANQGSEA. The CDR3 spans 12 residues. This CDR3 is CSVAPDANGYTF. The DNA for the CDR3 is TGCAGCGTCGCCCCCGATGCGAATGGCTACACCTTC.